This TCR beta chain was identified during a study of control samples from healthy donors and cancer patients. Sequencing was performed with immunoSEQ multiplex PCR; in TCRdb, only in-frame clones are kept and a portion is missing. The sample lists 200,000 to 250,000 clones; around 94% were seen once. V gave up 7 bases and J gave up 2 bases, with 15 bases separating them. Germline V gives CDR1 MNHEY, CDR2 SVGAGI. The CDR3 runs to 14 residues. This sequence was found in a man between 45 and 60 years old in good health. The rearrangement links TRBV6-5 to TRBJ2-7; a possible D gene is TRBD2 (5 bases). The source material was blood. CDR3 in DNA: TGTGCCAGCACCACAACGGGATCTACCTACGAGCAGTACTTC. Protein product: CASTTTGSTYEQYF.